This is a list of T cell receptor beta chains from one sample in a study of monozygotic twins with inflammatory bowel disease. Following a re-call of the 5' RACE reads, TCRdb has one entry per CDR3 protein and lacks DNA. Its listing shows roughly 150,000 distinct CDR3 sequences. The specimen was blood. The receptors here all came from a human donor with ulcerative colitis or Crohn's disease, or a healthy co-twin of an affected twin (not recorded which). Both conserved end residues are part of each CDR3.

J gene,V gene,CDR3 protein
TRBJ2-7,TRBV12-3/TRBV12-4,CASSLLGPNEQYF
TRBJ2-7,TRBV7-9,CASSLGRGFYEQYF
TRBJ2-6,TRBV5-5,CAAAQGSGANVLTF
TRBJ1-4,TRBV20-1,CSANPGQGAVKLFF
TRBJ2-5,TRBV7-2,CASRRGTSQETQYF
TRBJ1-2,TRBV5-1,CASSFADTNYGYTF
TRBJ2-7,TRBV7-9,CASALSLGGSYEQYF
TRBJ2-1,TRBV7-7,CASSSSGGEQFF
TRBJ2-1,TRBV5-6,CASSLGVGFSYNEQFF
TRBJ2-7,TRBV5-1,CASSLVIGSYEQYF
TRBJ2-7,TRBV10-3,CAISGRDRGDEQYF
TRBJ2-3,TRBV5-1,CASRQIESTDTQYF
TRBJ2-5,TRBV27,CASSQGLAEVETQYF
TRBJ1-2,TRBV4-1,CASSQESSQPLGYTF
TRBJ2-1,TRBV20-1,CSAIAHPNNEQFF
TRBJ2-7,TRBV7-9,CASSLDGRSHEQYF
TRBJ1-5,TRBV6-5,CASSSYIQGASHQPQHF
TRBJ2-7,TRBV18,CASSPTNTGQLYEQYF
TRBJ2-1,TRBV7-2,CASSFVGVYNEQFF
TRBJ2-7,TRBV5-1,CASSFGGAFYEQYF
TRBJ2-1,TRBV7-7,CASSLGTGSVHEQFF
TRBJ2-4,TRBV19,CASSDRQIAKNIQYF
TRBJ1-3,TRBV4-1,CASSRGTGSSGNTIYF
TRBJ2-7,TRBV18,CASSTIQGQGNEQYF
TRBJ2-5,TRBV12-3/TRBV12-4,CASSQLALQETQYF
TRBJ2-7,TRBV20-1,CSARDHAGYGGEQYF
TRBJ2-4,TRBV18,CASSPDRGKNIQYF
TRBJ1-6,TRBV20-1,CSARTTGQGNSPLHF
TRBJ2-7,TRBV27,CASSLGPSQYEQYF
TRBJ2-7,TRBV4-3,CASSQGLRGASYEQYF
TRBJ1-3,TRBV5-1,CASSPTGANTIYF
TRBJ1-1,TRBV29-1,CSAWGGQGVFKAFF
TRBJ1-2,TRBV27,CASTTIGSNYGYTF
TRBJ2-5,TRBV20-1,CSASLSRETQYF
TRBJ2-2,TRBV5-1,CASSLGQGPYTGELFF
TRBJ2-5,TRBV4-1,CASSPFLGGARETQYF
TRBJ2-5,TRBV28,CASSLWAGEGETQYF
TRBJ2-1,TRBV5-6,CASSLDWGPREQFF
TRBJ2-5,TRBV29-1,CSASHRKETQYF
TRBJ2-5,TRBV7-3,CASSLNREETQYF
TRBJ2-7,TRBV5-1,CASSLFQGQYEQYF
TRBJ2-3,TRBV7-3,CASRGTGGRGTQYF
TRBJ2-1,TRBV7-3,CASSWGGNEQFF
TRBJ2-3,TRBV20-1,CSAPPQSTDTQYF
TRBJ2-3,TRBV7-2,CASSLGSRVGTDTQYF
TRBJ2-3,TRBV29-1,CSVVTSLGTDTQYF
TRBJ2-1,TRBV5-5,CASSLGRPRDEQFF
TRBJ1-4,TRBV20-1,CSARQGSGVLATNEKLFF
TRBJ1-5,TRBV18,CASSPPSGNQPQHF
TRBJ2-1,TRBV18,CASSPGTGGHNEQFF
TRBJ1-1,TRBV5-1,CASSLAPTGGMNTEAFF